This TCR beta chain was documented in a study of T cell repertoires in cytomegalovirus infection. The CDR3 covers 14 residues. V lost 3 bases to trimming and J lost 3 bases; unmatched junction nucleotides: 4. Germline V gives CDR1 SGHRS, CDR2 YFSETQ. Each CDR3 protein gets one entry after TCRdb re-called the reads with MiXCR. The profile covers about 920,000 distinct CDR3 sequences, with 31% appearing a single time and more than 13% taken by the ten largest. Whole-study findings and limits: The study found HLA-C-restricted CMV-specific TCR beta clonotypes dominating the ex vivo response.

On this clonotype itself: What it recognizes is unknown.

The starting material was cultured CD8+ T cells from PBMCs, obtained from culture after CMV antigen stimulation. The chain combines TRBV5-1 with TRBJ2-7, with 9 bases that match TRBD1. This TCR was sampled from a human donor in good health (CMV status not recorded). Some clones in this sample may be carry-over from other donors' samples. As DNA, the CDR3 is TGCGCCAGCAGCTACACAGGGGGCAGCTACGAGCAGTACTTC. Translation gives CASSYTGGSYEQYF.